This T cell receptor beta chain was recovered during a study of blood T cell repertoires in COVID-19. Study-level background: Spain, Italy and the United States supplied samples that represented acute and convalescent COVID-19. T cells, B-cell-depleted T cells, or PBMCs provided the cDNA or gDNA that served as material.

The germline V gene encodes CDR1 SGHDT and CDR2 YYEEEE. The CDR3 totals 14 residues. V lost 2 bases, J lost 2 bases, and 3 bases stayed unmatched. In the source study's methods: Reference gene primer amplification gave estimated nucleated cell counts. Assay: immunoSEQ multiplex PCR; the TCRdb copy retains only in-frame clones and omits some. V and J calls and clone size are copied from that table; D and trimming were computed from the DNA. Of 130,000 to 150,000 clones in the sample, 84% are singletons; the top ten hold approximately 5%. This rearrangement joins TRBV5-6 to TRBJ2-7; 8 positions agree with TRBD2. The receptor was isolated from a human donor in a cohort sampled during active COVID-19. Input material: peripheral blood. The CDR3 loop reads CASSFSAGAYEQYV. The DNA for the CDR3 is TGTGCCAGCAGCTTCTCAGCGGGGGCCTACGAGCAGTACGTC.